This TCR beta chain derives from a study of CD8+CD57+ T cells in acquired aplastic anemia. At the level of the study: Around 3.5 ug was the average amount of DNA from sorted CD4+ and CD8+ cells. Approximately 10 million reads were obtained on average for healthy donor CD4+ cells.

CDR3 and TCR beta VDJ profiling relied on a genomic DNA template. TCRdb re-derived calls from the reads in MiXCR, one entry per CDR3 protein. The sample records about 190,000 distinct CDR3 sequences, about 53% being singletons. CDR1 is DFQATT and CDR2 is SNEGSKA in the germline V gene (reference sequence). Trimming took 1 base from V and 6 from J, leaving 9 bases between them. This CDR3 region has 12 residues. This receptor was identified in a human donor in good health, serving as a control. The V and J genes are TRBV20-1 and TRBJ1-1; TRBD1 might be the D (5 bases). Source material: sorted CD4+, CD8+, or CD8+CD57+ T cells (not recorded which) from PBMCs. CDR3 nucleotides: TGCAGTGCTAGAGGGGGGGTATCTGAAGCTTTCTTT. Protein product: CSARGGVSEAFF.